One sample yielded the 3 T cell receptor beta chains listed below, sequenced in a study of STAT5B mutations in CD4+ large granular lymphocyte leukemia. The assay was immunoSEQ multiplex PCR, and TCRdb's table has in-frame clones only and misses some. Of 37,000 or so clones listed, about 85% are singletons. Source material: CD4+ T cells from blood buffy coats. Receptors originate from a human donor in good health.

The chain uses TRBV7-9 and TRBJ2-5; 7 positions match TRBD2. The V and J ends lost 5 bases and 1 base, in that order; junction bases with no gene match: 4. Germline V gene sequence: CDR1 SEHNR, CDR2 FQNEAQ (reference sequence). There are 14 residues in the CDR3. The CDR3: CASSPGGFQETQYF. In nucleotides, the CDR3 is TGTGCCAGCAGCCCGGGGGGATTCCAAGAGACCCAGTACTTC.

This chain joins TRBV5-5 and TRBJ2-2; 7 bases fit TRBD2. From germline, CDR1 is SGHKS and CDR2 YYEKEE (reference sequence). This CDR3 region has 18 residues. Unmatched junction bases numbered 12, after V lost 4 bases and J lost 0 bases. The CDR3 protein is CASSLYASGTANTGELFF. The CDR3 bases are TGTGCCAGCAGCCTCTATGCTAGCGGAACCGCGAACACCGGGGAGCTGTTTTTT.

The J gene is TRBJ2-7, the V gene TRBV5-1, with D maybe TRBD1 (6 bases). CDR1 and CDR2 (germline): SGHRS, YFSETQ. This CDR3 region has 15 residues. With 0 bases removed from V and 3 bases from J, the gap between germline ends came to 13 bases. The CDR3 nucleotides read TGCGCCAGCAGCTTGGTAGCAGGGGCTAGCTACGAGCAGTACTTC. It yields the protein CASSLVAGASYEQYF. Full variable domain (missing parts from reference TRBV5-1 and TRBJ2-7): KAGVTQTPRYLIKTRGQQVTLSCSPISGHRSVSWYQQTPGQGLQFLFEYFSETQRNKGNFPGRFSGRQFSNSRSEMNVSTLELGDSALYLCASSLVAGASYEQYFGPGTRLTVT.